The rows below give T cell receptor beta chains drawn from one sample of a study of tumor T cells in aggressive B-cell lymphoma. Measured with immunoSEQ multiplex PCR; TCRdb has only the in-frame clones, and not every one. This repertoire shows approximately 3,000 clones, 88% found once; its top ten account for roughly 3.8%. Sequenced material: tumor tissue. The receptor set was obtained from an adult with diffuse large B cell lymphoma. Each CDR3 is given with its conserved first and last residue. The D gene is left open where the match is weak. Clone size is not always given. Where it is, it says once, few, many or a class for expanded clones.

clone size,J gene,D gene,V gene,CDR3 DNA,CDR3 protein
once,TRBJ2-3,-,TRBV5-1,TGCGCCAGCAGCTTGGATGGAGGCCCAGATACGCAGTATTTT,CASSLDGGPDTQYF
-,TRBJ1-2,TRBD1,TRBV7-8,TGTGCCAGCAGCTTAGTAGACAGGGGAACCTATGGCTACACCTTC,CASSLVDRGTYGYTF
few,TRBJ1-2,TRBD1,TRBV5-1,TGCGCCAGCAGGCCAGGGGGCTCTTATGGCTACACCTTC,CASRPGGSYGYTF
-,TRBJ2-1,-,TRBV7-8,TGTGCCAGCAGCTTATCCGGGACTTTGATTTACAATGAGCAGTTCTTC,CASSLSGTLIYNEQFF
once,TRBJ2-1,TRBD2,TRBV28,TGTGCCAGCAGGCTTAGCGGGAGCAATGAGCAGTTCTTC,CASRLSGSNEQFF
-,TRBJ1-5,-,TRBV18,TGTGCCAGCTCTAGCCTTAGCCAGCCCCAGCATTTT,CASSSLSQPQHF
-,TRBJ1-1,-,TRBV19,TGTGCCAGTAGTATAACAGGGTACACTGAAGCTTTCTTT,CASSITGYTEAFF
-,TRBJ1-4,-,TRBV5-1,TGCGCCAGCAGTCAACAGGGATCTAATGAAAAACTGTTTTTT,CASSQQGSNEKLFF
-,TRBJ2-2,TRBD2,TRBV6-1,TGTGCCAGCAGTGGGGGACTAGCGGGATTTACCGGGGAGCTGTTTTTT,CASSGGLAGFTGELFF
-,TRBJ1-2,-,TRBV5-1,TGCGCCAGCAGCTTGGATTCTGCAGATAACTATGGCTACACCTTC,CASSLDSADNYGYTF
-,TRBJ2-3,TRBD2,TRBV6-5,TGTGCCACCGCCTCCCCTAGCGGGGGCACAGATACGCAGTATTTT,CATASPSGGTDTQYF
-,TRBJ2-7,TRBD2,TRBV7-8,TGTGCCAGCAGCGTACTAGCGGGAGCCTACGAGCAGTACTTC,CASSVLAGAYEQYF
-,TRBJ1-1,TRBD1,TRBV5-6,TGTGCCAGCAGCTGGGGACAGGTGAACACTGAAGCTTTCTTT,CASSWGQVNTEAFF
-,TRBJ2-2,TRBD1,TRBV6-6,TGTGCCAGCAGCCCACCACCGGGACAGGACACCGGGGAGCTGTTTTTT,CASSPPPGQDTGELFF
-,TRBJ1-5,-,TRBV18,TGTGCCAGCTCACCGGGCCGTCAGGGTTATCAGCCCCAGCATTTT,CASSPGRQGYQPQHF
-,TRBJ2-4,TRBD1,TRBV7-2,TGTGCCAGCAGCGGGCCGGGACAGGGGGCGGTTTTAGCCAAAAACATTCAGTACTTC,CASSGPGQGAVLAKNIQYF
-,TRBJ1-1,TRBD1,TRBV5-1,TGCGCCAGCAGGGGGGGACAGGGTGGTAACACTGAAGCTTTCTTT,CASRGGQGGNTEAFF
-,TRBJ1-1,-,TRBV14,TGTGCCAGCAGCCGCCTACAGGGGAACACTGAAGCTTTCTTT,CASSRLQGNTEAFF
-,TRBJ1-1,-,TRBV11-2,TGTGCCAGCAGCTTAGATAGGAGCACTGAAGCTTTCTTT,CASSLDRSTEAFF
-,TRBJ1-2,TRBD1,TRBV5-6,TGTGCCAGCACCGTCACAGGGGGCTATGGCTACACCTTC,CASTVTGGYGYTF
-,TRBJ2-3,-,TRBV7-9,TGTGCCAGCAGCTTAGACGGGGGAAAAGATACGCAGTATTTT,CASSLDGGKDTQYF
once,TRBJ2-5,TRBD1,TRBV10-3,TGTGCCATGTCCGGGACAGGGGGCGCGGGGACCCAGTACTTC,CAMSGTGGAGTQYF
-,TRBJ2-3,-,TRBV7-9,TGTGCCAGCAGCCTGGAGAGGTTCAATTTATTCACAGATACGCAGTATTTT,CASSLERFNLFTDTQYF
-,TRBJ1-3,-,TRBV19,TGTGCCAGTAGCAGAAAGGGAAACACCATATATTTT,CASSRKGNTIYF
few,TRBJ1-1,-,TRBV5-6,TGTGCCAGCAGCTTGGCCCCAGGGATGGGCACTGAAGCTTTCTTT,CASSLAPGMGTEAFF
-,TRBJ1-5,-,TRBV19,TGTGCCAGTAGTGGCCGCCCACAGGTAATAGCTCAGCCCCAGCATTTT,CASSGRPQVIAQPQHF
-,TRBJ2-7,-,TRBV4-1,TGCGCCAGCAGCCCCGGAGGAGGTTACGAGCAGTACTTC,CASSPGGGYEQYF
-,TRBJ2-3,TRBD1,TRBV5-6,TGTGCCAGCACCAACTTGCGACAGGGGCCAAAGCGTACAGATACGCAGTATTTT,CASTNLRQGPKRTDTQYF
-,TRBJ1-2,-,TRBV29-1,TGCAGCGTTGGGGGGGTATCCTATGAGGGCTACACCTTC,CSVGGVSYEGYTF
once,TRBJ2-1,TRBD1,TRBV15,TGTGCCATCAGCACCTGGGACAGGGAGCAGTTCTTC,CAISTWDREQFF
-,TRBJ1-2,TRBD1,TRBV2,TGTGCCAGCAGTGATCTGGACAGGGGGCAGGAAATAAGGGGTGGCTACACCTTC,CASSDLDRGQEIRGGYTF
few,TRBJ2-7,-,TRBV5-1,TGCGCCAGCAGGTACGGTGCCGCCTTTAGCTCCTACGAGCAGTACTTC,CASRYGAAFSSYEQYF
-,TRBJ1-5,TRBD1,TRBV10-2,TGCGCCAGCAGTGAGGGGACAGGGAACCGGCAGCCCCAGCATTTT,CASSEGTGNRQPQHF
few,TRBJ2-1,TRBD2,TRBV28,TGTGCCAGCAGTTTTCCTACTAGCGGAGGGGAGCAGTTCTTC,CASSFPTSGGEQFF
-,TRBJ1-2,-,TRBV30,TGTGCCTGGAGTGTGATCGGCAGGGGACCCTCAACTAACTATGGCTACACCTTC,CAWSVIGRGPSTNYGYTF
-,TRBJ1-5,-,TRBV4-1,TGCGCCAGCAGCCTAGGGAGGGGGGGTCAGCCCCAGCATTTT,CASSLGRGGQPQHF
-,TRBJ2-5,TRBD2,TRBV10-3,TGTGCCATCAGTGAGAAGGCCCCGGGACTAGCGGGGGGAGAGCAAGAGACCCAGTACTTC,CAISEKAPGLAGGEQETQYF
few,TRBJ2-1,TRBD2,TRBV12-5,TGTGCTAGTGGTTTGGTACGTGGACTAGCGGGAGGGCCCCATGAGCAGTTCTTC,CASGLVRGLAGGPHEQFF
-,TRBJ1-1,-,TRBV5-1,TGCGCCAGCAGCTTGACAGGACAGCTTGAAGCTTTCTTT,CASSLTGQLEAFF
-,TRBJ1-2,-,TRBV5-1,TGCGCCAGCAGCGCCGGGAGGAATGGCTACACCTTC,CASSAGRNGYTF
-,TRBJ1-6,-,TRBV7-2,TGTGCCAGCAGCCCAGGGAGGGGCTATAATTCACCCCTCCACTTT,CASSPGRGYNSPLHF
-,TRBJ2-1,-,TRBV29-1,TGCAGCGGGCAGGGCTACAATGAGCAGTTCTTC,CSGQGYNEQFF
-,TRBJ1-1,-,TRBV6-1,TGTGCCAGCAGTGAAGCAGGGGGTGTCTCTAGAGCTTTCTTT,CASSEAGGVSRAFF
-,TRBJ2-5,-,TRBV6-5,TGTGCCAGCAGTTACGACGGAGGGATGTCCCAGTACTTC,CASSYDGGMSQYF
-,TRBJ2-2,-,TRBV21-1,TGTGCCAGCAGCCCCCCGGGACAGGCGGTCGGGGAGCTGTTTTTT,CASSPPGQAVGELFF
few,TRBJ1-6,-,TRBV6-6,TGTGCCAGCAGTTACTCGGCAGGGTATAATTCACCCCTCCACTTT,CASSYSAGYNSPLHF
-,TRBJ2-7,-,TRBV5-6,TGTGCCAGCAGCGAGTCGTCCTACGAGCAGTACTTC,CASSESSYEQYF
-,TRBJ1-3,TRBD1,TRBV7-8,TGTGCCAGCAGCTTCCAGACAGGGGTGGGAAACACCATATATTTT,CASSFQTGVGNTIYF